This is a list of T cell receptor beta chains from one sample in a study of long-term antiretroviral therapy in people with HIV. The protocol was immunoSEQ multiplex PCR, while the TCRdb copy is restricted to in-frame clones and leaves out a portion. The table records some 21,000 clones, over 70% of them present only once. The sequences come from unsorted PBMCs, collected 0.3 years after starting antiretroviral therapy. The receptors were gathered from a man aged 45-65 years with HIV. Both conserved end residues are part of each CDR3. D genes are given only for firm matches. The listing skips clone size in some rows; elsewhere it reads once, few, many or a size class.

DNA | CDR3 | D | J | length | size | V
TGTGCCAGCATTTCAGAAGCGGGCCTAACAAAAGACGATGAGCAGTTCTTC | CASISEAGLTKDDEQFF | - | TRBJ2-1 | 17 | - | TRBV2
TGCGCCAGCAGCCGGTTATCTTCTACCGGGGAGCTGTTTTTT | CASSRLSSTGELFF | - | TRBJ2-2 | 14 | once | TRBV4-3
TGCGCCAGCAGCTTAATACCTAACAATCAGCCCCAGCATTTT | CASSLIPNNQPQHF | - | TRBJ1-5 | 14 | - | TRBV5-1
TGTGCCAGCAGTGACACAGAGAGCTCCTACGAGCAGTACTTC | CASSDTESSYEQYF | - | TRBJ2-7 | 14 | - | TRBV6-6
TGTGCCAGCAGCCCACTACTAGTATCCGAGCAGTACTTC | CASSPLLVSEQYF | - | TRBJ2-7 | 13 | few | TRBV11-2
TGTGCCAGCAAACGCCTACAAAACACAGATACGCAGTATTTT | CASKRLQNTDTQYF | - | TRBJ2-3 | 14 | - | TRBV2
TGTGCCAGCAGCTTAGTCACCTACGAGCAGTACTTC | CASSLVTYEQYF | - | TRBJ2-7 | 12 | few | TRBV11-2
TGCGCCAGCAGCCTAAGGACAGCCAGCACAGATACGCAGTATTTT | CASSLRTASTDTQYF | - | TRBJ2-3 | 15 | - | TRBV5-1
TGTGCCAGCAGTCCGCGTAGGAATGAGCAGTTCTTC | CASSPRRNEQFF | - | TRBJ2-1 | 12 | - | TRBV28
TGCAGCGCCACATCGGAGGGGAGTAACGACGGCTACACCTTC | CSATSEGSNDGYTF | - | TRBJ1-2 | 14 | - | TRBV29-1
TGCAGCGTTGTACAAGGGTGGGGGACTGAAGCTTTCTTT | CSVVQGWGTEAFF | - | TRBJ1-1 | 13 | few | TRBV29-1
TGTGCCAGCTCACCTTCGGGGGGAACGGATGGCTACACCTTC | CASSPSGGTDGYTF | - | TRBJ1-2 | 14 | - | TRBV18
TGTGCCAGCAGCTTGAACAGGGGACTCTATGGCTACACCTTC | CASSLNRGLYGYTF | TRBD1 | TRBJ1-2 | 14 | - | TRBV7-9
TGTGCCAGCAGTTTACCGACAGGGAATTCACCCCTCCACTTT | CASSLPTGNSPLHF | TRBD1 | TRBJ1-6 | 14 | - | TRBV27
TGCGCCAGCAGTCACCCGGAGGGGGCTTTGGTTAGCAGCAATCAGCCCCAGCATTTT | CASSHPEGALVSSNQPQHF | TRBD1 | TRBJ1-5 | 19 | - | TRBV23-1